Given below is one T cell receptor (beta chain) in context. This sample was included in a study of T cell changes during pregnancy in multiple sclerosis. The CDR3 has 14 amino acids. In germline, CDR1 is MRHNA, CDR2 SNTAGT. V lost 2 bases, J lost 8 bases, and 13 bases lay in between. Profiling relied on immunoSEQ multiplex PCR, and the TCRdb table lists in-frame clones only, not all of them. This table has about 110,000 clones, approximately 91% appearing once. Source: peripheral blood, taken after pregnancy. The clonotype comes from a female donor with multiple sclerosis, enrolled in a pregnancy study. The chain recombines TRBV6-4 with TRBJ2-1, with TRBD1 as a possible D gene (6 bases). CDR3 sequence reads: CASSDTSTGHEQFF. The CDR3 nucleotides read TGTGCCAGCAGTGACACCTCGACAGGCCATGAGCAGTTCTTC.